These T cell receptor beta chains were read from a single sample in a study of blood T cell repertoires in COVID-19. Profiled with immunoSEQ multiplex PCR; TCRdb holds only in-frame clones, not every one. The sample records 300,000 or so clones, around 87% being singletons. Sequencing input: peripheral blood. The receptor source for this set is a woman aged 45-65 years who had recovered from COVID-19. Each CDR3 is given with its conserved first and last residue. The D gene is left open where the match is weak. Size is stated for part of the rows, as once, few or many counts, or as a class when the clone is expanded.

J	V	size	D	CDR3	DNA
TRBJ1-5	TRBV6-6	NA	NA	CASGEYSNQPQHF	TGTGCCAGCGGGGAGTATAGCAATCAGCCCCAGCATTTT
TRBJ2-7	TRBV19	NA	TRBD2	CASSARTSGSYEQYF	TGTGCCAGTAGTGCCCGGACTAGCGGGAGCTACGAGCAGTACTTC
TRBJ2-5	TRBV7-2	NA	TRBD2	CASSLFLAGVSQETQYF	TGTGCCAGCAGTCTGTTCCTAGCGGGAGTTTCCCAAGAGACCCAGTACTTC
TRBJ1-3	TRBV9	once	NA	CASSVVGGQGNTIYF	TGTGCCAGCAGCGTAGTGGGGGGGCAAGGAAACACCATATATTTT
TRBJ2-3	TRBV5-1	NA	TRBD2	CASSSSGTSGSGTDTQYF	TGCGCCAGCAGCTCCTCCGGGACTAGCGGGAGCGGCACAGATACGCAGTATTTT
TRBJ1-6	TRBV7-2	NA	NA	CASSQSRGEVGWALHF	TGTGCCAGCAGCCAAAGCCGGGGGGAGGTTGGGTGGGCCCTCCACTTT
TRBJ1-2	TRBV2	NA	NA	CASSEAKGRETGYTF	TGTGCCAGCAGTGAAGCTAAGGGGAGGGAGACTGGCTACACCTTC
TRBJ2-7	TRBV6-4	NA	TRBD1	CASSELPGQGYEQYF	TGTGCCAGCAGTGAATTACCGGGACAGGGTTACGAGCAGTACTTC
TRBJ2-3	TRBV9	NA	NA	CASRRGGSTDTQYF	TGTGCCAGCAGGCGGGGCGGCAGCACAGATACGCAGTATTTT
TRBJ2-7	TRBV28	NA	NA	CASSSVPYEQYF	TGTGCCAGCTCGTCTGTCCCCTACGAGCAGTACTTC
TRBJ1-4	TRBV7-2	NA	TRBD1	CASSLEGTDNEKLFF	TGTGCCAGCAGCTTAGAAGGGACAGATAATGAAAAACTGTTTTTT
TRBJ2-5	TRBV24-1	NA	NA	CATSGWAGQETQYF	TGTGCCACCAGTGGTTGGGCAGGGCAAGAGACCCAGTACTTC
TRBJ2-1	TRBV3-1/TRBV3-2	NA	TRBD1	CASSSRDSYNEQFF	TGTGCCAGCAGCTCCCGGGACAGCTACAATGAGCAGTTCTTC
TRBJ1-2	TRBV2	once	NA	CASSGSQGSNYGYTF	TGTGCCAGCAGTGGTAGTCAGGGTTCCAACTATGGCTACACCTTC
TRBJ2-2	TRBV7-2	NA	TRBD2	CASSSNRGGTGELFF	TGTGCCAGCAGCTCTAATCGGGGGGGCACCGGGGAGCTGTTTTTT
TRBJ2-7	TRBV5-1	NA	NA	CASSPLGQQKQYF	TGCGCCAGCAGCCCACTAGGACAGCAAAAGCAGTACTTC
TRBJ1-1	TRBV9	once	TRBD1	CASSSQGLGAEAFF	TGTGCCAGCAGCTCACAGGGGCTGGGGGCTGAAGCTTTCTTT
TRBJ2-7	TRBV5-1	NA	TRBD1	CASSSSGTGAEQYF	TGCGCCAGCAGCTCCTCAGGGACAGGGGCCGAGCAGTACTTC
TRBJ2-7	TRBV10-3	NA	TRBD2	CAISEASGSSLPSPYEQYF	TGTGCCATCAGTGAGGCTAGCGGGAGTTCTCTCCCCTCTCCCTACGAGCAGTACTTC
TRBJ2-2	TRBV5-1	NA	TRBD2	CASSPGTSGPNTGELFF	TGCGCCAGCAGCCCCGGGACTAGCGGCCCGAACACCGGGGAGCTGTTTTTT
TRBJ2-2	TRBV4-3	NA	TRBD2	CASSQVAGVLAGELFF	TGCGCCAGCAGCCAAGTAGCGGGAGTTTTAGCCGGGGAGCTGTTTTTT
TRBJ1-1	TRBV9	NA	NA	CASSAGFWGSTEAFF	TGTGCCAGCAGCGCGGGATTTTGGGGTAGCACTGAAGCTTTCTTT
TRBJ1-5	TRBV7-2	NA	NA	CASSYPRGGDRISQPQHF	TGTGCCAGCAGCTACCCGAGGGGGGGCGACCGAATAAGTCAGCCCCAGCATTTT
TRBJ2-7	TRBV5-1	NA	NA	CASSYADSLYEQYF	TGCGCCAGCAGCTACGCAGACAGCCTCTACGAGCAGTACTTC
TRBJ2-2	TRBV5-6	NA	NA	CASSLMRRAGELFF	TGTGCCAGCAGCTTAATGCGGAGGGCCGGGGAGCTGTTTTTT